The rows below give T cell receptor beta chains drawn from one sample of a study of technical replicates of blood from four donors. Sequencing used immunoSEQ multiplex PCR; TCRdb keeps in-frame clones, though not all of them. The table lists approximately 69,000 clones, roughly 96% of them singletons, with approximately 0.2% in the top ten. Sequences were obtained from T cells isolated from PBMCs. The receptor set was obtained from a human donor in good health. Both conserved end residues are part of each CDR3. The D gene is left open where the match is weak. Some rows mark clone size as missing; the rest say once, few, many or name a class of expanded clone.

size: NA; D: NA; V: TRBV19; J: TRBJ1-1; length: 11; DNA: TGTGCCAGTCCTTCAGGGCGTGAAGCTTTCTTT; CDR3: CASPSGREAFF
size: NA; D: NA; V: TRBV11-2; J: TRBJ1-1; length: 13; DNA: TGTGCCAGCAGCTTAGATGCAGGGTCAGTAACTTTCTTT; CDR3: CASSLDAGSVTFF
size: NA; D: TRBD1; V: TRBV5-5; J: TRBJ1-5; length: 15; DNA: TGTGCCAGCAGCTTGGAGGGGGCGAGCAATCAGCCCCAGCATTTT; CDR3: CASSLEGASNQPQHF
size: NA; D: NA; V: TRBV2; J: TRBJ2-5; length: 15; DNA: TGTGCCAGCAGTGTTAACGCGGGGATCCAAGAGACCCAGTACTTC; CDR3: CASSVNAGIQETQYF
size: NA; D: NA; V: TRBV7-9; J: TRBJ1-1; length: 14; DNA: TGTGCCAGCAGCTTTTGGCGCAGGGGTCCTGAAGCTTTCTTT; CDR3: CASSFWRRGPEAFF
size: NA; D: TRBD1; V: TRBV19; J: TRBJ1-1; length: 14; DNA: TGTGCCAGTAGTCCAACAGGGGGAAACACTGAAGCTTTCTTT; CDR3: CASSPTGGNTEAFF
size: NA; D: TRBD1; V: TRBV6-1; J: TRBJ1-6; length: 15; DNA: TGTGCCAGCAGTGGGGGGACAGTCCTGGGTTCACCCCTCCACTTT; CDR3: CASSGGTVLGSPLHF
size: NA; D: NA; V: TRBV7-9; J: TRBJ2-3; length: 16; DNA: TGTGCCAGCAGCACGCCTACAGGGTACAACCCAGATACGCAGTATTTT; CDR3: CASSTPTGYNPDTQYF
size: NA; D: TRBD1; V: TRBV18; J: TRBJ2-7; length: 15; DNA: TGTGCCAGCTCACCGGGACAGGGGGCTCGCTACGAGCAGTACTTC; CDR3: CASSPGQGARYEQYF
size: NA; D: TRBD2; V: TRBV18; J: TRBJ2-7; length: 16; DNA: TGTGCCAGCTCACCCCACCTAGCGGGGGGGACTTACGAGCAGTACTTC; CDR3: CASSPHLAGGTYEQYF
size: NA; D: TRBD2; V: TRBV5-1; J: TRBJ2-1; length: 15; DNA: TGCGCCAGCATGATAGCGGGTAATACCTACAATGAGCAGTTCTTC; CDR3: CASMIAGNTYNEQFF
size: NA; D: NA; V: TRBV5-1; J: TRBJ1-1; length: 16; DNA: TGCGCCAGCAGCTTGGGGAGGGTCAGGGTCCGCACTGAAGCTTTCTTT; CDR3: CASSLGRVRVRTEAFF
size: NA; D: NA; V: TRBV7-9; J: TRBJ2-5; length: 13; DNA: TGTGCCAGCAGCCTACTAGCCCGGGAGACCCAGTACTTC; CDR3: CASSLLARETQYF
size: NA; D: TRBD2; V: TRBV28; J: TRBJ2-3; length: 16; DNA: TGTGCCAGCAGTAGACTAGCGGGACGGGACACAGATACGCAGTATTTT; CDR3: CASSRLAGRDTDTQYF
size: NA; D: TRBD2; V: TRBV7-8; J: TRBJ2-5; length: 16; DNA: TGTGCCAGCAGCTTAAAAAGAACTAGCGGAAAAGAGACCCAGTACTTC; CDR3: CASSLKRTSGKETQYF
size: NA; D: NA; V: TRBV2; J: TRBJ2-1; length: 14; DNA: TGTGCCAGCAGTGAGCGGGGATACTACAATGAGCAGTTCTTC; CDR3: CASSERGYYNEQFF
size: NA; D: NA; V: TRBV28; J: TRBJ1-1; length: 12; DNA: TGTGCCAGCACGATGAGGGACACTGAAGCTTTCTTT; CDR3: CASTMRDTEAFF
size: NA; D: TRBD1; V: TRBV28; J: TRBJ2-7; length: 14; DNA: TGTGCCAGCACCCCCGGGACAGGGGGCTACGAGCAGTACTTC; CDR3: CASTPGTGGYEQYF
size: NA; D: NA; V: TRBV6-5; J: TRBJ1-5; length: 15; DNA: TGTGCCAGCAGTCGAGCCGGGGGGGGCAATCAGCCCCAGCATTTT; CDR3: CASSRAGGGNQPQHF
size: NA; D: NA; V: TRBV27; J: TRBJ2-5; length: 15; DNA: TGTGCCAGCAGTTTATTTTTGGGGAGTGGAGAGACCCAGTACTTC; CDR3: CASSLFLGSGETQYF
size: NA; D: NA; V: TRBV4-1; J: TRBJ2-3; length: 18; DNA: TGCGCCAGCAGCCAGATCCCGGCCGGGACTCGGGGGACAGATACGCAGTATTTT; CDR3: CASSQIPAGTRGTDTQYF
size: NA; D: NA; V: TRBV4-1; J: TRBJ2-1; length: 12; DNA: TGCGCCAGCAGCCACGGCGGAGACGAGCAGTTCTTC; CDR3: CASSHGGDEQFF
size: NA; D: NA; V: TRBV5-1; J: TRBJ1-2; length: 14; DNA: TGCGCCAGCAGCTTGGCTGGCCAGGTCGGCGGCTACACCTTC; CDR3: CASSLAGQVGGYTF
size: NA; D: NA; V: TRBV11-3; J: TRBJ1-1; length: 13; DNA: TGTGCCAGCAGCTTAGTCAGGGCTTCTGAAGCTTTCTTT; CDR3: CASSLVRASEAFF
size: NA; D: TRBD1; V: TRBV5-1; J: TRBJ2-7; length: 16; DNA: TGCGCCAGCAGCTTAGTCCCGGGACAGGGTGCCTACGAGCAGTACTTC; CDR3: CASSLVPGQGAYEQYF
size: NA; D: TRBD1; V: TRBV28; J: TRBJ1-5; length: 16; DNA: TGTGCCAGCAGTTTCCTGGACAGGGGGCAACATCAGCCCCAGCATTTT; CDR3: CASSFLDRGQHQPQHF
size: NA; D: TRBD2; V: TRBV6-1; J: TRBJ2-1; length: 14; DNA: TGTGCCAGCAGTCGACTAGCGGGGGTCTCTGAGCAGTTCTTC; CDR3: CASSRLAGVSEQFF
size: NA; D: NA; V: TRBV5-1; J: TRBJ1-5; length: 14; DNA: TGCGCCAGCAGCTTGGGGGGCAGCAATCAGCCCCAGCATTTT; CDR3: CASSLGGSNQPQHF
size: NA; D: TRBD1; V: TRBV5-4; J: TRBJ1-1; length: 15; DNA: TGTGCCAGCAGCCCACGGACAGGGCCGGGCGCTGAAGCTTTCTTT; CDR3: CASSPRTGPGAEAFF
size: NA; D: NA; V: TRBV21-1; J: TRBJ2-7; length: 15; DNA: TGTGCCAGCATCCCCGCACTAGCGGGAGAATACGAGCAGTACTTC; CDR3: CASIPALAGEYEQYF
size: NA; D: NA; V: TRBV7-8; J: TRBJ1-5; length: 17; DNA: TGTGCCAGCAGCTTCTCTTACAGGGCTGAGGCCGGCGTAACCCAGCATTTT; CDR3: CASSFSYRAEAGVTQHF
size: NA; D: TRBD2; V: TRBV18; J: TRBJ2-1; length: 14; DNA: TGTGCCAGCTCACCGTCGGGACTAGTAGACGAGCAGTTCTTC; CDR3: CASSPSGLVDEQFF
size: NA; D: NA; V: TRBV6-4; J: TRBJ2-1; length: 14; DNA: TGTGCCAGCAGTGCCAGACTATCCCTCGATGAGCAGTTCTTC; CDR3: CASSARLSLDEQFF
size: NA; D: TRBD1; V: TRBV6-5; J: TRBJ2-7; length: 14; DNA: TGTGCCAGCAGTTACGGCCAGGGGGCTCGAGAGCAGTACTTC; CDR3: CASSYGQGAREQYF
size: NA; D: NA; V: TRBV5-1; J: TRBJ2-5; length: 13; DNA: TGCGCCAGCAGCTTGGGGGGGCGAGAGACCCAGTACTTC; CDR3: CASSLGGRETQYF
size: once; D: NA; V: TRBV28; J: TRBJ2-7; length: 14; DNA: TGTGCCAGCGGCCTAGCGAGGAGCTCCTACGAGCAGTACTTC; CDR3: CASGLARSSYEQYF
size: NA; D: TRBD1; V: TRBV28; J: TRBJ2-7; length: 16; DNA: TGTGCCAGCAGTCCACCGACAGGGGCAGGCTCCTACGAGCAGTACTTC; CDR3: CASSPPTGAGSYEQYF
size: NA; D: NA; V: TRBV4-1; J: TRBJ2-7; length: 15; DNA: TGCGCCAGCAGCCAAGAGGGACTGACCGATTACGAGCAGTACTTC; CDR3: CASSQEGLTDYEQYF
size: NA; D: TRBD1; V: TRBV5-1; J: TRBJ2-3; length: 14; DNA: TGCGCCAGCAGCGTAGAGACAGGGACAGATACGCAGTATTTT; CDR3: CASSVETGTDTQYF
size: NA; D: TRBD2; V: TRBV5-6; J: TRBJ2-1; length: 13; DNA: TGTGCCAGCAGCTTCCCCTTAGCGGGAATTAGGTTCTTC; CDR3: CASSFPLAGIRFF
size: NA; D: TRBD2; V: TRBV5-1; J: TRBJ2-7; length: 14; DNA: TGCGCCAGCTCCTCCGGGGGGAGCTCCTACGAGCAGTACTTC; CDR3: CASSSGGSSYEQYF
size: NA; D: NA; V: TRBV10-2; J: TRBJ1-5; length: 16; DNA: TGCGCCAGCAGTGCCCAGGGGTCTTATAGCAATCAGCCCCAGCATTTT; CDR3: CASSAQGSYSNQPQHF
size: NA; D: NA; V: TRBV11-2; J: TRBJ2-7; length: 15; DNA: TGTGCCAGCAGCTTAGTAGAACAGTTCCCCTACGAGCAGTACTTC; CDR3: CASSLVEQFPYEQYF
size: NA; D: NA; V: TRBV5-1; J: TRBJ1-2; length: 14; DNA: TGCGCCAGCAGGTGGGGGGGTGTAGACTATGGCTACACCTTC; CDR3: CASRWGGVDYGYTF
size: NA; D: TRBD1; V: TRBV5-1; J: TRBJ1-1; length: 17; DNA: TGCGCCAGCAGCTTGGGCGAGGGACAGGGATCGGACACTGAAGCTTTCTTT; CDR3: CASSLGEGQGSDTEAFF
size: few; D: TRBD2; V: TRBV19; J: TRBJ2-7; length: 16; DNA: TGTGCCAGTAGTGGACTATTCACTAGCGGCTCCTACGAGCAGTACTTC; CDR3: CASSGLFTSGSYEQYF
size: NA; D: NA; V: TRBV27; J: TRBJ1-5; length: 14; DNA: TGTGCCAGCAGAAGGGAGGCCGACTATCAGCCCCAGCATTTT; CDR3: CASRREADYQPQHF
size: NA; D: TRBD1; V: TRBV2; J: TRBJ1-2; length: 12; DNA: TGTGCCAGCAGGGGACAGGGTAGACGCTACACCTTC; CDR3: CASRGQGRRYTF
size: NA; D: NA; V: TRBV18; J: TRBJ1-1; length: 14; DNA: TGTGCCAGCTCACCCATCAGGGAGGACACTGAAGCTTTCTTT; CDR3: CASSPIREDTEAFF
size: NA; D: NA; V: TRBV7-2; J: TRBJ1-5; length: 14; DNA: TGTGCCAGCAGCTCGCATCCCGCGGATCAGCCCCAGCATTTT; CDR3: CASSSHPADQPQHF
size: NA; D: NA; V: TRBV7-9; J: TRBJ1-1; length: 14; DNA: TGTGCCAGCAGCTTAGCCGCGGGTTGGGATGAAGCTTTCTTT; CDR3: CASSLAAGWDEAFF
size: NA; D: NA; V: TRBV7-6; J: TRBJ2-7; length: 14; DNA: TGTGCCAGCGGACTAAGGGACAGTTCCTACGAGCAGTACTTC; CDR3: CASGLRDSSYEQYF
size: NA; D: TRBD1; V: TRBV6-1; J: TRBJ1-2; length: 18; DNA: TGTGCCAGCAGTGAAGGAGGACCCTGGGACAGGACATCCTATGGCTACACCTTC; CDR3: CASSEGGPWDRTSYGYTF
size: NA; D: NA; V: TRBV5-1; J: TRBJ1-1; length: 14; DNA: TGCGCCAGCAGCTTGAGCGGTAGTGGCACTGAAGCTTTCTTT; CDR3: CASSLSGSGTEAFF
size: once; D: TRBD1; V: TRBV6-6; J: TRBJ1-3; length: 15; DNA: TGTGCCAGCAGTCCTACAGGGGGATCAGGAAACACCATATATTTT; CDR3: CASSPTGGSGNTIYF
size: NA; D: TRBD2; V: TRBV11-2; J: TRBJ2-7; length: 19; DNA: TGTGCCAGCAGCTTAGATCTCCATCAAAGGCTAGCGGGGTTATACGAGCAGTACTTC; CDR3: CASSLDLHQRLAGLYEQYF
size: NA; D: TRBD2; V: TRBV5-1; J: TRBJ2-1; length: 15; DNA: TGCGCCAGCAGCTTGACACTAGCGGGAGGAAATGAGCAGTTCTTC; CDR3: CASSLTLAGGNEQFF